The 26 T cell receptor beta chains below all came from one sample that was sequenced in a study of T cells in Graves' hyperthyroidism and ophthalmopathy. RNA transcripts served as the template for amplifying TCR beta CDR3 regions. The primer set for the first-round RT-PCR of the TCR CDR3 was HTBI. TCRdb used MiXCR to reprocess the multiplex PCR reads, holding one entry per CDR3 protein. Found here are nearly 750,000 distinct CDR3 sequences, just over 35% of them singletons; the top ten hold less than 35%. Sequencing was done on a sample of blood. Every receptor here comes from a woman in her 40s with Graves' hyperthyroidism.

The V and J genes are TRBV20-1 and TRBJ2-5; the D gene is possibly TRBD1 (5 bases). From germline, CDR1 is DFQATT and CDR2 SNEGSKA (reference sequence). The CDR3 contains 13 residues. The V end was cut by 5 bases, the J end by 4 bases, with 14 bases between. CDR3 DNA sequence: TGCAGTGCTTTGGGCAGGGAAAGAGAGACCCAGTACTTC. It encodes CSALGRERETQYF.

This clonotype was counted ten times or more. The rearrangement joins TRBV29-1 to TRBJ1-2, with TRBD1 identical over 9 bases. CDR3 size: 13 residues. Germline-derived CDR1 and CDR2 are SQVTM and ANQGSEA. J gave up 6 bases and V 7 bases, and 9 bases lay outside the gene matches. CDR3 amino acids: CSAGNRGLNGYTF. The CDR3 DNA reads as TGCAGCGCGGGGAACAGGGGGCTGAATGGCTACACCTTC.

The chain uses TRBV15 and TRBJ1-6, with D perhaps TRBD1 (5 bases). In germline, CDR1 is LNHNV, CDR2 YYDKDF (reference sequence). This CDR3 region has 16 residues. The V gene lost 0 bases and the J gene lost 7 bases, with 13 bases spanning the gap. CDR3 nucleotides: TGTGCCACCAGCAGAGATCGGGCAGGGCGGAATTCACCCCTCCACTTT. Translation gives CATSRDRAGRNSPLHF.

This clonotype was observed many times. The rearrangement uses TRBV7-2 and TRBJ2-7, with 9 bases fitting TRBD2. The CDR3 consists of 16 residues. The germline CDR1 and CDR2 sequences are SGHTA and FQGNSA. V lost 4 bases, J lost 4 bases, and 11 bases stayed unmatched. CDR3 sequence (DNA): TGTGCCAGCAGCTCCCTGGGTAGCGGGAGAGGGTACGAGCAGTACTTC. It yields the protein CASSSLGSGRGYEQYF. Filled out from reference TRBV7-2 and TRBJ2-7, the complete variable domain reads GAGVSQSPSNKVTEKGKDVELRCDPISGHTALYWYRQSLGQGLEFLIYFQGNSAPDKSGLPSDRFSAERTGGSVSTLTIQRTQQEDSAVYLCASSSLGSGRGYEQYFGPGTRLTVT.

This clonotype was recorded a few times. The rearrangement joins TRBV20-1 to TRBJ1-6; 9 bases fit TRBD1. V was pared by 4 bases and J by 7 bases, with 20 bases of the junction left unmatched. The CDR3 is 19 residues long. The germline V gene encodes CDR1 DFQATT and CDR2 SNEGSKA (reference sequence). This CDR3 is CSATGPGASTGGLNSPLHF. The DNA of the CDR3 is TGCAGTGCTACGGGACCAGGCGCTTCAACAGGGGGCCTGAATTCACCCCTCCACTTT.

The CDR3, as DNA: TGTGCCAGCAGCTCACCCCTAGGGGTGACTCGCTCCTACGAGCAGTACTTC. It is translated as CASSSPLGVTRSYEQYF. This rearrangement joins TRBV7-9 to TRBJ2-7, with a weak D call TRBD1 (5 bases). The CDR3 contains 17 residues. The germline V and J ends were trimmed by 4 bases and 0 bases, with 19 bases remaining between them. CDR1 is SEHNR, CDR2 FQNEAQ, per germline (reference sequence).

V gene TRBV7-8 combines with J gene TRBJ1-6, with D uncertain. This CDR3 has 15 amino acids. Trimming pared 4 bases from V and 5 bases from J, leaving 12 bases between. The V gene's germline CDR1 is SGHVS and CDR2 FQNEAQ. This CDR3 reads CASSSLGVHNSPLHF. The CDR3 nucleotides are TGTGCCAGCAGCTCCCTCGGGGTCCATAATTCACCCCTCCACTTT.

The chain links TRBV19 to TRBJ2-2; TRBD1 matches at 9 bases. CDR1 is LNHDA, CDR2 SQIVND, per germline (reference sequence). The length of the CDR3 is 16 residues. The V gene end was trimmed by 9 bases and the J gene end by 1 base; junction bases not matched to a gene: 9. DNA of the CDR3: TGTGCCAGCTGTCTCGGGACAGGGCAGAACACCGGGGAGCTGTTTTTT. It encodes CASCLGTGQNTGELFF.

This clonotype was seen ten or more times. The CDR3 here is CASSPEGVNQPQHF. The CDR3 DNA follows: TGTGCCAGTAGCCCTGAAGGGGTCAATCAGCCCCAGCATTTT. The chain carries TRBV19 and TRBJ1-5; the D gene is possibly TRBD1 (5 bases). The germline CDR1 and CDR2 sequences are LNHDA and SQIVND (reference sequence). The ends were cut back, 6 bases at V and 3 bases at J, with 12 bases in the middle. This CDR3 has 14 amino acids.

This clonotype was counted many times. The chain employs TRBV29-1 and TRBJ1-1; D unclear. CDR1 is SQVTM and CDR2 is ANQGSEA in the germline V gene. The CDR3 is made up of 12 amino acids. Trimming pared 4 bases from V and 0 bases from J, leaving 6 bases between. The CDR3 DNA reads as TGCAGCGTTGCAGATATGAACACTGAAGCTTTCTTT. This translates into CSVADMNTEAFF.

This clonotype has only a few counts. The chain uses TRBV6-1 and TRBJ1-2; TRBD1 is a possible D gene (6 bases). Germline V gene data show CDR1 as MNHNS and CDR2 as SASEGT. V lost 1 base and J 5 bases, leaving 11 bases between the germline ends. This CDR3 is 14 amino acids long. The CDR3 DNA sequence: TGTGCCAGCAGTGAAGGGGGGGCGGGATATGGCTACACCTTC. This codes for CASSEGGAGYGYTF.

The chain carries TRBV29-1 and TRBJ2-2; 8 bases map to TRBD2. V dropped 6 bases and J dropped 1; count of bases not matched to a gene: 4. This CDR3 has 14 amino acids. CDR1 SQVTM and CDR2 ANQGSEA come from the germline V gene. In DNA form, the CDR3 reads TGCAGCGTGATAGCGGGGAAGAACACCGGGGAGCTGTTTTTT. Its translation: CSVIAGKNTGELFF.

This clonotype was seen repeatedly, ten times or more. This sequence joins TRBV19 and TRBJ1-4; D unresolved. Trimming took off 4 bases at V and 8 bases at J, with 5 bases between the two ends. The germline V gene has CDR1 LNHDA and CDR2 SQIVND (reference sequence). The CDR3 contains 11 residues. CDR3 amino acids: CASSTTEKLFF. Written as DNA, the CDR3 is TGTGCCAGTAGTACGACGGAAAAACTGTTTTTT.

Concerning this clonotype: Just one base apart from a much larger clone, this may be a read error. This rearrangement joins TRBV20-1 to TRBJ1-1; tentative D call: TRBD1 (6 bases). V was pared by 6 bases and J by 10 bases, with 18 bases between. This CDR3 has 12 amino acids. Germline-derived CDR1 and CDR2 are DFQATT and SNEGSKA (reference sequence). CDR3 in DNA: TGCAGTGCCGGAGAAGCAGGGGTCAGAGCTTTCTTT. Protein sequence: CSAGEAGVRAFF.

As concerns this clonotype: It may be a read error: a sequence one base away is much more abundant. The CDR3 sequence: CTSSESRFTEAFF. CDR3 bases: TGCACCAGCAGTGAGAGCAGATTCACTGAAGCTTTCTTT. The V and J genes are TRBV10-1 and TRBJ1-1; D is undetermined. The germline gives CDR1 WNHNN, CDR2 SYGVQD (reference sequence). The CDR3 runs 13 residues.

This clonotype has a handful of counts. The gene calls are TRBV7-2 and TRBJ2-2; perhaps TRBD1 as D (6 bases). The CDR3 has 16 amino acids. Trimming shortened V by 1 base and J by 4 bases, and 13 bases separated the two germline ends. Germline V CDR1 and CDR2: SGHTA, FQGNSA. The CDR3 DNA sequence: TGTGCCAGCAGCTTAGGGTTTAGGGGGACCACCGGGGAGCTGTTTTTT. It specifies CASSLGFRGTTGELFF.

The rearrangement links TRBV7-9 to TRBJ2-7; 7 nucleotides align to TRBD1. The CDR3 is 15 residues long. V dropped 5 bases and J dropped 3; count of bases not matched to a gene: 10. Germline CDR1 reads SEHNR; CDR2 reads FQNEAQ (reference sequence). The DNA for the CDR3 is TGTGCCAGCAGCCGCCCACCGGACAGGAACTACGAGCAGTACTTC. It translates to CASSRPPDRNYEQYF.

As regards this clonotype: The conserved phenylalanine or tryptophan is not found at the CDR3 terminus, so this likely reflects a read error. J is TRBJ1-1 and V is TRBV10-3; the D is unclear. Trimming took off 8 bases at V and 1 base at J, with 11 bases between the two ends. Germline V gives CDR1 ENHRY, CDR2 SYGVKD. CDR3 length: 13 amino acids. CDR3 sequence reads: CAISGNQNTEAFL. The CDR3 nucleotides are TGTGCCATCTCTGGCAACCAGAACACTGAAGCTTTCCTT.

J is TRBJ2-7 and V is TRBV7-9; D is perhaps TRBD1 or TRBD2 (6 bases each). Trimming left V 5 bases short and J 3 bases short, with 23 bases between. This CDR3 has 17 amino acids. Germline CDR1 is SEHNR and CDR2 is FQNEAQ (reference sequence). In nucleotides, the CDR3 is TGTGCCAGCAGCGCCGCTACGGGGGCAGGGGAAAGCTACGAGCAGTACTTC. It yields the protein CASSAATGAGESYEQYF.

This clonotype was seen more than once but under ten times. The gene calls are TRBV12-3 or TRBV12-4 and TRBJ1-6; 7 nucleotides align to TRBD1. After removal of 2 bases from V and 9 bases from J, the junction contained 10 bases not matched to a gene. The CDR3 contains 16 residues. The DNA of the CDR3 is TGTGCCAGCAGTTTAAGAGACAGGGAAAAGGGTTCACCCCTCCACTTT. Its translation is CASSLRDREKGSPLHF.

This clonotype was detected ten times or more. The chain links TRBV29-1 to TRBJ1-2; no clear D. The CDR3 consists of 12 residues. Deletions cut 6 bases from V and 11 bases from J, with 19 bases between. Germline CDR1 and CDR2: SQVTM and ANQGSEA. The CDR3 region has the DNA TGCAGCGTCAGCCCCCCCACGGGGTTGTACACCTTC. Its translation is CSVSPPTGLYTF.

There are many counts of this clonotype. The rearrangement uses TRBV12-3 or TRBV12-4 and TRBJ1-6; D unclear. The germline V and J ends were trimmed by 3 bases and 11 bases, with 8 bases remaining between them. This CDR3 spans 12 amino acids. The CDR3 nucleotides read TGTGCCAGCAGTTTGGGCGAAACACCCCTCCACTTT. Protein sequence: CASSLGETPLHF.

The rearrangement uses TRBV2 and TRBJ1-1; TRBD1 might be the D (6 bases). Germline-derived CDR1 and CDR2 are SNHLY and FYNNEI. V lost 8 bases and J 7 bases, leaving 20 bases between the germline ends. The CDR3 is 14 amino acids. The CDR3 region has the DNA TGTGCCAGCCGATCGGCAGGGGACCTACTTGAAGCTTTCTTT. Translating it yields CASRSAGDLLEAFF.

There are many counts of this clonotype. The chain recombines TRBV10-3 with TRBJ2-5; D is possibly TRBD1 or TRBD2 (5 bases each). The germline V gene has CDR1 ENHRY and CDR2 SYGVKD. CDR3 length: 12 residues. The germline V and J ends were trimmed by 8 bases and 5 bases, with 12 bases remaining between them. The CDR3 nucleotides read TGTGCCATCTCAAATGGGACGGAGACCCAGTACTTC. The encoded protein is CAISNGTETQYF.

V is TRBV20-1 and J is TRBJ2-5; D is possibly TRBD1 or TRBD2 (5 bases each). The end of the DNA fits TRBJ2-1 better, so the J call may be wrong. Germline V gene lookup returns CDR1 DFQATT and CDR2 SNEGSKA (reference sequence). The CDR3 is made up of 10 amino acids. CDR3 nucleotide sequence: TGCAGTGCCCCACGGGGCCGGCAGTTCTTC. Protein: CSAPRGRQFF.

The chain combines TRBV7-8 with TRBJ2-7; the D gene is possibly TRBD2 (7 bases). CDR3 length: 14 amino acids. CDR1 and CDR2 from the germline V gene are SGHVS and FQNEAQ. V dropped 0 bases and J dropped 3 bases, with 9 bases sitting between them. The CDR3 sequence is CASSLAGGVYEQYF. CDR3 DNA: TGTGCCAGCAGCTTAGCAGGGGGGGTCTACGAGCAGTACTTC.